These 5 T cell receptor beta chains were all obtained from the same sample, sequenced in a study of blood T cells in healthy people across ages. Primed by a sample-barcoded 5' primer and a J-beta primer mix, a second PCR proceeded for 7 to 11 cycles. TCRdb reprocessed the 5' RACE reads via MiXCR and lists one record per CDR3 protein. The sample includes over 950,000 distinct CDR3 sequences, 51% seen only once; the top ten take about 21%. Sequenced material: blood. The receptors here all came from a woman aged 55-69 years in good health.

Here the CDR3 DNA reads TGCAGCGACCTCCCGACAGGAAGGGATGAAGCTTTCTTT. Translating gives CSDLPTGRDEAFF. The rearrangement joins TRBV29-1 to TRBJ1-1, with D possibly being TRBD1 (6 bases). V lost 7 bases and J 7 bases, leaving 19 bases between the germline ends. Germline CDR1 reads SQVTM; CDR2 reads ANQGSEA. This CDR3 is 13 amino acids long.

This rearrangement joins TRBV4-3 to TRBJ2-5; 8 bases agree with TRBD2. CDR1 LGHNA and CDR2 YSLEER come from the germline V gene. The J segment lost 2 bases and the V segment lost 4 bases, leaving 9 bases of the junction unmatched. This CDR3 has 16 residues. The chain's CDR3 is CASSLISGTRQETQYF. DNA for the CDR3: TGCGCCAGCAGCCTTATAAGCGGGACTAGGCAAGAGACCCAGTACTTC.

The CDR3 sequence is CASSLPGQSSYEQYF. CDR3 DNA: TGTGCCAGCAGCTTGCCGGGACAGTCATCCTACGAGCAGTACTTC. The rearrangement uses TRBV5-6 and TRBJ2-7, with 7 bases aligning to TRBD1. Germline V gene lookup returns CDR1 SGHDT and CDR2 YYEEEE. The CDR3 spans 15 residues. V lost 1 base, J lost 1 base, and 5 bases stayed unmatched.

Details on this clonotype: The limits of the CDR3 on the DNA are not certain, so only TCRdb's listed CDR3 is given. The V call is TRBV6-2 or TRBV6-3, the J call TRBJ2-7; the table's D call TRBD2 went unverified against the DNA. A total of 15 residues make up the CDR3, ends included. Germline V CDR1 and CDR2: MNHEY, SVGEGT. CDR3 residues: CASSSSSLPSYEQYF.

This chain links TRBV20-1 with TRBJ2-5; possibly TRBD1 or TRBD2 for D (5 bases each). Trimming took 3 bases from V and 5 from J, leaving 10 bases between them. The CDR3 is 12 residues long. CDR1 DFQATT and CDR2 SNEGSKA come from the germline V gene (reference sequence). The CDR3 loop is CSARLGVETQYF. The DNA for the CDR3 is TGCAGTGCTAGGTTGGGGGTGGAGACCCAGTACTTC.